This T cell receptor (beta chain) originates from a study of blood T cell repertoires in COVID-19. Study as a whole: Sites across the United States, Italy and Spain contributed samples from acute and convalescent COVID-19. T cells, B-cell-depleted T cells, or PBMCs supplied cDNA or gDNA.

Per the original data handling: Quantification of nucleated cells was approximated via reference gene primer amplification. Assay: immunoSEQ multiplex PCR; the TCRdb copy retains only in-frame clones and omits some. V, J and clone size derive from that table, while D and trimming were established from the DNA sequence. The table shows roughly 160,000 clones, with 84% occurring only once. V shed 4 bases and J 4 bases; nucleotides not matched to a gene: 3. The CDR3 totals 14 residues. The germline gives CDR1 SNHLY, CDR2 FYNNEI. The chain combines TRBV2 with TRBJ2-5; 10 bases are shared with TRBD2. The source material was peripheral blood. The clonotype comes from a man younger than 35 with active or convalescent COVID-19. The CDR3, as DNA: TGTGCCAGCAGTGTTAGCGGGGGGAGAGAGACCCAGTACTTC. This sequence encodes CASSVSGGRETQYF.